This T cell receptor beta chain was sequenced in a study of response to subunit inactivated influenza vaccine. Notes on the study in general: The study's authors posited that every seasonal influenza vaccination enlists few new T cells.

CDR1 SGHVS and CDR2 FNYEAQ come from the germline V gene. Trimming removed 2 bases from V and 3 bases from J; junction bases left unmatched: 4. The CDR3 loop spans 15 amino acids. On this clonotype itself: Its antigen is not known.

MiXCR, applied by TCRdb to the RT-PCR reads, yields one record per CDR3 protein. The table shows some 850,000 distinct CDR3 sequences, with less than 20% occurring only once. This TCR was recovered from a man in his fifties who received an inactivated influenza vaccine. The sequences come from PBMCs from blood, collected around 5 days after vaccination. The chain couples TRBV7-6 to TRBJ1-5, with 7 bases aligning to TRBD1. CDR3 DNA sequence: TGTGCCAGCAGCTTAAGTGGACAGGCCAATCAGCCCCAGCATTTT. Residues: CASSLSGQANQPQHF.